This TCR beta chain was profiled in a study of shared clonotypes between healthy human individuals. Overall study results and limits: Generation probability values for non-shared clonotypes were lower than those for clonotypes shared by all four donors. Naive subsets tended to show greater estimated richness than memory subsets.

An even split of each subset's genomic DNA across several immunoSEQ plates was performed. Measured with immunoSEQ multiplex PCR; TCRdb has only the in-frame clones, and not every one. This sample has about 2.4 million clones, with 90% to 95% found just once. The study drew its donors from healthy HIV-negative adults without recent acute infections or vaccinations. In the case of this clone: What it binds is not known.

The sequence was obtained from a man aged 18 to 29 in good health. Sequences were obtained from naive CD4+ T cells sorted from blood. Subset here: CD45RA+ positively selected.

The CDR3 DNA follows: TGTGCCAGCAGCTTAGGTTATAGGATATCTCGACACCTGAACACTGAAGCTTTCTTT. Translation: CASSLGYRISRHLNTEAFF. The V call is TRBV7-2, the J call TRBJ1-1; unclear D gene. Per germline, CDR1 SGHTA and CDR2 FQGNSA. The V end was cut by 1 base, the J end by 0 bases, with 21 bases between. The CDR3 has 19 amino acids.